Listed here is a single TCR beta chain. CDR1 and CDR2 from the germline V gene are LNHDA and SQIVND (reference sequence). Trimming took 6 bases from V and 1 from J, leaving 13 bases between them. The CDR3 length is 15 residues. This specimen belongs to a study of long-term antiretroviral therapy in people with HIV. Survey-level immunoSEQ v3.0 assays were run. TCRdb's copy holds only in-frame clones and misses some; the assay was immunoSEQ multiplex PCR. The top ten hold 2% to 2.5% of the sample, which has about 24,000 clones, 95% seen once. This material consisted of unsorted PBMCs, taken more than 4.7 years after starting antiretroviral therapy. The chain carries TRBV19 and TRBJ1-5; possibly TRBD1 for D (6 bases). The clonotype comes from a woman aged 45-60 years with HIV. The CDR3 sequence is CASRMLQGSNQPQHF. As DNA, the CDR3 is TGTGCCAGTAGGATGCTACAGGGCAGCAATCAGCCCCAGCATTTT.